These 21 T cell receptor beta chains came from one sample sequenced in a study of cytomegalovirus exposure and HLA in healthy donors. PCR primers comprised 60 Vbeta and 13 Jbeta primers. The method was immunoSEQ multiplex PCR; TCRdb's version includes in-frame clones alone and lacks a portion of them. The sample shows around 120,000 clones, roughly 80% of them seen only once. Input material: PBMCs. The receptors here all came from a man aged 45-65 years in good health and CMV-seropositive.

The CDR3 DNA reads TGCGCCAGCAGCCAAGGGGACAGGGCGGGTTTTAATGAAAAACTGTTTTTT. Its protein product is CASSQGDRAGFNEKLFF. This rearrangement joins TRBV4-1 to TRBJ1-4, with TRBD1 matching 9 bases. J gave up 4 bases and V 1 base, and 7 bases lay outside the gene matches. CDR3 length equals 17 residues. Germline V gives CDR1 MGHRA, CDR2 YSYEKL.

The genes are TRBV10-3 and TRBJ1-2; 10 nucleotides align to TRBD1. V lost 6 bases and J lost 8; bases outside the gene matches: 12. The V gene's germline CDR1 is ENHRY and CDR2 SYGVKD. The CDR3 extends over 15 amino acids. Here the CDR3 DNA reads TGTGCCATCAGCCCATCCACGGGACAGGGGAAGGGCTACACCTTC. Encoded protein: CAISPSTGQGKGYTF.

V is TRBV28 and J is TRBJ2-2; 7 bases agree with TRBD1. The J segment lost 2 bases and the V segment lost 6 bases, leaving 12 bases of the junction unmatched. Germline loops: CDR1 MDHEN, CDR2 SYDVKM. The CDR3 loop spans 17 amino acids. DNA for the CDR3: TGTGCCAGCAGCGACGGTCGGGGACAGCCTAACACCGGGGAGCTGTTTTTT. This gives the protein CASSDGRGQPNTGELFF.

The CDR3 coding sequence is TGTGCCAGCTTTAGCTCTATTCGGATCTATGGCTACACCTTC. It encodes CASFSSIRIYGYTF. The V gene is TRBV28, the J gene TRBJ1-2; D gene unclear. Germline lookup yields CDR1 MDHEN and CDR2 SYDVKM. The CDR3 extends over 14 amino acids. Trimming took off 8 bases at V and 4 bases at J, with 17 bases between the two ends.

CDR3 in amino acids: CASSAPGEQYF. CDR3 coding DNA: TGTGCCAGCAGTGCCCCCGGGGAGCAGTACTTC. The chain uses TRBV2 and TRBJ2-7; D remains unclear. This CDR3 is built from 11 residues. Per germline, CDR1 SNHLY and CDR2 FYNNEI. Trimming pared 4 bases from V and 7 bases from J, leaving 8 bases between.

The CDR3 DNA reads as TGCGCCAGCAGCGCGGAGAGCTCTGGGGCCAACGTCCTGACTTTC. Its translation: CASSAESSGANVLTF. The J gene is TRBJ2-6, the V gene TRBV5-1; D is uncertain. The CDR3 covers 15 residues. V was clipped by 4 bases and J by 0 bases, with 8 bases between them. Germline V CDR1 and CDR2: SGHRS, YFSETQ.

This chain links TRBV5-6 with TRBJ1-2; 7 bases agree with TRBD1. This CDR3 has 15 residues. Germline assignment: CDR1 SGHDT and CDR2 YYEEEE. Trimming cost V 3 bases and J 3 bases; bases outside gene matches: 8. This CDR3 reads CASSSDTGAYYGYTF. DNA of the CDR3: TGTGCCAGCAGCTCAGATACAGGGGCCTACTATGGCTACACCTTC. The variable domain in full, with the rest retrieved from reference TRBV5-6 and TRBJ1-2, is DAGVTQSPTHLIKTRGQQVTLRCSPKSGHDTVSWYQQALGQGPQFIFQYYEEEERQRGNFPDRFSGHQFPNYSSELNVNALLLGDSALYLCASSSDTGAYYGYTFGSGTRLTVV.

The chain couples TRBV11-2 to TRBJ1-1; 11 bases are a match to TRBD1. The germline V gene encodes CDR1 SGHAT and CDR2 FQNNGV. The CDR3 extends over 17 amino acids. The V gene end was trimmed by 7 bases and the J gene end by 0 bases; junction bases not matched to a gene: 10. The CDR3 sequence: CASTKGQGALMNTEAFF. The CDR3 nucleotides read TGTGCCAGCACCAAAGGACAGGGGGCCCTTATGAACACTGAAGCTTTCTTT.

V is TRBV5-1 and J is TRBJ1-1; 7 bases agree with TRBD1. V was clipped by 3 bases and J by 3 bases; unmatched bases: 2. CDR1 is SGHRS, CDR2 YFSETQ, per germline. The CDR3 spans 13 residues. The CDR3 bases are TGCGCCAGCAGCTCTGACAGGGACACTGAAGCTTTCTTT. Translation: CASSSDRDTEAFF.

The genes are TRBV5-6 and TRBJ1-1, with D possibly TRBD1 on 6 matching bases. Germline V gene lookup returns CDR1 SGHDT and CDR2 YYEEEE. Trimming cost V 5 bases and J 7 bases, with 18 bases left between them. CDR3 size: 14 residues. The CDR3 DNA sequence: TGTGCCAGCAGTCTTGGATACAGGGTGGGTGAAGCTTTCTTT. This encodes CASSLGYRVGEAFF. Full variable domain (rest looked up from reference TRBV5-6 and TRBJ1-1): DAGVTQSPTHLIKTRGQQVTLRCSPKSGHDTVSWYQQALGQGPQFIFQYYEEEERQRGNFPDRFSGHQFPNYSSELNVNALLLGDSALYLCASSLGYRVGEAFFGQGTRLTVV.

The CDR3 nucleotides are TGTGCCAGCAGTTACTTAAGTAGAGTGGGAGAAGCTGAAGCTTTCTTT. Residues: CASSYLSRVGEAEAFF. The chain combines TRBV6-5 with TRBJ1-1; D is ambiguous. The V gene's germline CDR1 is MNHEY and CDR2 SVGAGI. The CDR3 has 16 residues. The V end was cut by 1 base, the J end by 6 bases, with 18 bases between.

This clone was seen once. CDR3 region: CASSQDFGVGQGGNTGELFF. In DNA form, the CDR3 reads TGCGCCAGCAGCCAAGATTTTGGCGTGGGTCAGGGAGGGAACACCGGGGAGCTGTTTTTT. The chain combines TRBV4-3 with TRBJ2-2; TRBD2 might be the D (6 bases). This CDR3 is 20 amino acids long. Germline-derived CDR1 and CDR2 are LGHNA and YSLEER. With 0 bases removed from V and 1 base from J, the gap between germline ends came to 21 bases.

The chain couples TRBV7-9 to TRBJ1-2, with TRBD1 matching 9 bases. Germline V gene data show CDR1 as SEHNR and CDR2 as FQNEAQ (reference sequence). The CDR3 covers 15 residues. With 5 bases clipped from V and 5 bases from J, the junction kept 9 bases outside the gene matches. DNA of the CDR3: TGTGCCAGCAGCATACGGAGGACAGGGGAGTATGGCTACACCTTC. This codes for CASSIRRTGEYGYTF.

The CDR3 nucleotides are TGTGCCAGCAGTTTATCCGTTCCGGGACAGGGGATCAATCAGCCCCAGCATTTT. Amino acid sequence: CASSLSVPGQGINQPQHF. J is TRBJ1-5 and V is TRBV28, with 10 nucleotides matching TRBD1. J gave up 3 bases and V 1 base, and 9 bases lay outside the gene matches. CDR1 MDHEN and CDR2 SYDVKM come from the germline V gene. This CDR3 has 18 amino acids.

The J gene is TRBJ2-5, the V gene TRBV29-1; 7 bases fit TRBD1. Germline CDR1 is SQVTM and CDR2 is ANQGSEA. The CDR3 is 12 residues long. Unmatched junction bases numbered 3, after V lost 6 bases and J lost 2 bases. The CDR3: CSVQGLQETQYF. CDR3 sequence (DNA): TGCAGCGTACAGGGGTTGCAAGAGACCCAGTACTTC.

This clone was counted once. This chain uses TRBV7-2 with TRBJ2-7; 10 nucleotides align to TRBD2. CDR3 length: 15 residues. V lost 7 bases, J lost 4 bases, and 10 bases stayed unmatched. CDR1 and CDR2 (germline): SGHTA, FQGNSA. The CDR3 DNA is TGTGCCAGCACCGTACTAGCGGGAACAGGTTACGAGCAGTACTTC. Amino acids: CASTVLAGTGYEQYF.

The rearrangement links TRBV19 to TRBJ1-5; D might be TRBD1 (6 bases). The germline V gene encodes CDR1 LNHDA and CDR2 SQIVND (reference sequence). The CDR3 consists of 15 residues. V was pared by 10 bases and J by 0 bases, with 16 bases between. The CDR3 sequence: CATTGSHYSNQPQHF. The CDR3 DNA reads as TGTGCCACCACAGGGAGCCACTATAGCAATCAGCCCCAGCATTTT.

V gene TRBV5-1 combines with J gene TRBJ1-5, with D possibly TRBD1 on 6 matching bases. V was cut by 4 bases and J by 1 base, with 15 bases left in between. Germline values: CDR1 SGHRS, CDR2 YFSETQ. This CDR3 comprises 16 residues. The CDR3 protein is CASSEDSLRSNQPQHF. The CDR3 DNA sequence: TGCGCCAGCAGCGAGGACAGCCTAAGGAGCAATCAGCCCCAGCATTTT.

J is TRBJ1-1 and V is TRBV29-1; 8 nucleotides agree with TRBD1. With V trimmed by 3 bases and J by 1 base, 7 bases remained unmatched. CDR3 length: 15 amino acids. The germline V gene encodes CDR1 SQVTM and CDR2 ANQGSEA. The CDR3 DNA sequence: TGCAGCGTTGACAGGGGGCAAATCGAGAACACTGAAGCTTTCTTT. Protein sequence: CSVDRGQIENTEAFF.

The DNA for the CDR3 is TGTGCCAGCAGCTTTAATGGCGGGAGTCGGGAGACCCAGTACTTC. Protein product: CASSFNGGSRETQYF. The chain recombines TRBV7-2 with TRBJ2-5, with 7 positions matching TRBD2. Germline-derived CDR1 and CDR2 are SGHTA and FQGNSA. The CDR3 loop spans 15 amino acids. The V segment lost 3 bases and the J segment 5 bases; nucleotides outside the gene matches: 9.

V and J are TRBV5-1 and TRBJ2-2; 7 bases are shared with TRBD1. There are 17 residues in the CDR3. Germline V CDR1 and CDR2: SGHRS, YFSETQ. The V gene end was trimmed by 6 bases and the J gene end by 6 bases; junction bases not matched to a gene: 17. The CDR3 here is CASTLLTGVNSAGELFF. The DNA for the CDR3 is TGCGCCAGCACTCTTCTAACAGGGGTTAATTCGGCCGGGGAGCTGTTTTTT.